This entry lists 5 T cell receptor beta chains sequenced from one sample in a study of blood T cell repertoires in COVID-19. Profiled with immunoSEQ multiplex PCR; TCRdb holds only in-frame clones, not every one. Among around 180,000 clones listed, roughly 85% were seen once. The sample comprised peripheral blood. These receptors were taken from an elderly woman with active or convalescent COVID-19.

This chain joins TRBV30 and TRBJ1-5; 8 positions agree with TRBD1. This CDR3 spans 13 amino acids. The J segment lost 4 bases and the V segment lost 5 bases, leaving 4 bases of the junction unmatched. CDR1 and CDR2 from the germline V gene are GTSNPN and SVGIG (reference sequence). CDR3 protein: CAWDRGENQPQHF. CDR3 nucleotide sequence: TGTGCCTGGGACAGGGGCGAGAATCAGCCCCAGCATTTT.

V is TRBV6-1 and J is TRBJ1-2; D gene uncertain. The CDR3 runs 14 residues. Germline lookup yields CDR1 MNHNS and CDR2 SASEGT. Trimming left V 2 bases short and J 6 bases short, with 13 bases between. CDR3 nucleotide sequence: TGTGCCAGCAGTGAACGAGTTCCCTTGGATGGCTACACCTTC. Its translation is CASSERVPLDGYTF.

The chain uses TRBV28 and TRBJ2-5, with 11 nucleotides matching TRBD2. This CDR3 region has 16 residues. CDR1 and CDR2 (germline): MDHEN, SYDVKM. The V and J ends lost 5 bases and 4 bases, in that order; junction bases with no gene match: 9. CDR3 protein: CASSLPNSGRGETQYF. CDR3 bases: TGTGCCAGCAGTCTCCCCAATAGCGGGAGGGGAGAGACCCAGTACTTC.

The CDR3 reads CASTTRGQNIIYSNQPQHF. DNA of the CDR3: TGTGCCAGTACAACACGGGGACAGAACATAATTTATAGCAATCAGCCCCAGCATTTT. The chain joins TRBV28 to TRBJ1-5, with TRBD1 matching over 7 bases. V shed 9 bases and J 0 bases; nucleotides not matched to a gene: 20. CDR1 is MDHEN and CDR2 is SYDVKM in the germline V gene. The length of the CDR3 is 19 residues.

The J gene is TRBJ2-3, the V gene TRBV27, with TRBD1 identical over 8 bases. With V trimmed by 5 bases and J by 2 bases, 6 bases remained unmatched. This CDR3 spans 15 amino acids. Germline V lookup: CDR1 MNHEY, CDR2 SMNVEV (reference sequence). In DNA, the CDR3 is TGTGCCAGCAGTACCCGGACAGGGTACACAGATACGCAGTATTTT. Translation: CASSTRTGYTDTQYF.